This is a list of T cell receptor beta chains from one sample in a study of STAT3 mutations in large granular lymphocyte leukemia. This table comes from immunoSEQ multiplex PCR, and its TCRdb copy is limited to in-frame clones, with some not included. The sample records about 5,500 clones, roughly 94% being singletons. The sequenced sample was peripheral blood mononuclear cells. The source is a man between 60 and 75 years old with T-cell large granular lymphocyte leukemia. Some clones in this sample may be carry-over from other donors' samples. Both conserved end residues are part of each CDR3.

J gene,V gene,CDR3 protein
TRBJ2-7,TRBV11-1,CASSPGQGARYEQYF
TRBJ2-3,TRBV28,CASSFRSTDTQYF
TRBJ1-2,TRBV6-5,CASGNRGEPGGYTF
TRBJ1-2,TRBV18,CASSPRTGDPYGYTF
TRBJ2-7,TRBV6-6,CASSLRSLASSYEQYF
TRBJ2-5,TRBV7-2,CASSLAHWEETQYF
TRBJ2-5,TRBV6-5,CASSYMQGVGETQYF
TRBJ2-7,TRBV28,CASIEGGGYEQYF
TRBJ2-2,TRBV19,CASADSNTGELFF
TRBJ1-5,TRBV30,CAWSSFGQGKQPQHF
TRBJ2-7,TRBV9,CASSVVGTGEQYF
TRBJ2-3,TRBV5-1,CASSPPLGGMNTDTQYF
TRBJ2-7,TRBV21-1,CASSGRLITVVNYEQYF
TRBJ2-7,TRBV30,CAWSVLQGGYEQYF
TRBJ1-1,TRBV18,CASSPGLNTEAFF
TRBJ2-2,TRBV5-1,CASSGGPGSNTGELFF
TRBJ1-5,TRBV4-1,CASSRSPLSNQPQHF
TRBJ2-6,TRBV7-6,CASSQSGTGGSGANVLTF
TRBJ1-5,TRBV5-6,CASSFGLGQPQHF
TRBJ1-2,TRBV5-1,CASSLVGNYGYTF
TRBJ2-2,TRBV15,CATSRRRLADTGELFF
TRBJ2-3,TRBV29-1,CSVSRADTQYF
TRBJ1-5,TRBV18,CASSRGSSNQPQHF
TRBJ1-1,TRBV29-1,CSVRTLNTEAFF
TRBJ2-3,TRBV4-2,CASSQPGRTDTQYF
TRBJ2-3,TRBV10-1,CASSQLEGTDTQYF
TRBJ1-5,TRBV29-1,CSVSTQFSNQPQHF
TRBJ2-3,TRBV9,CASSVGPQPTDTQYF
TRBJ2-1,TRBV2,CASRETGQNDNEQFF
TRBJ2-7,TRBV27,CASSSSATPEQYF
TRBJ1-1,TRBV18,CASSPTLGRENTEAFF
TRBJ2-7,TRBV12-5,CASGQLVGTGFYEQYF
TRBJ2-5,TRBV5-1,CASSAGLADQETQYF
TRBJ2-1,TRBV11-2,CASSYPTSGRDKSYNEQFF
TRBJ2-3,TRBV11-2,CASSFPRRLARTDTQYF
TRBJ2-7,TRBV27,CASSLSPSGIHYEQYF
TRBJ1-2,TRBV18,CASSPPPGTGKGYTF
TRBJ1-2,TRBV7-8,CASSLSFLRTGEGDGYTF
TRBJ1-2,TRBV19,CASSPKGDYGYTF
TRBJ2-7,TRBV7-9,CASSLDGAGEQYF
TRBJ1-1,TRBV7-9,CASSYPQGAGTEAFF
TRBJ1-1,TRBV29-1,CSVEGVVRNTEAFF
TRBJ2-7,TRBV5-1,CASSPGPAGAEEQYF
TRBJ2-7,TRBV25-1,CASSGGTDRYEQYF
TRBJ1-2,TRBV5-4,CASSSRDIGLGYGYTF
TRBJ2-5,TRBV7-7,CASSLGATGEETQYF
TRBJ1-5,TRBV20-1,CSALQPQHF
TRBJ1-5,TRBV5-1,CASSLGGASDGNQPQHF
TRBJ1-2,TRBV4-3,CASSQGQGAVGYGYTF
TRBJ2-5,TRBV19,CASGRETQYF
TRBJ1-4,TRBV2,CASKYMINEKLFF
TRBJ1-1,TRBV2,CASSTYTEAFF
TRBJ2-7,TRBV7-2,CASSLYGNEQYF
TRBJ1-3,TRBV18,CASSKDRGDGNTIYF
TRBJ2-1,TRBV18,CASSPPNESHEQFF
TRBJ1-4,TRBV27,CASSSVGFVNEKLFF
TRBJ2-5,TRBV13,CASSLSSTLGETQYF
TRBJ2-5,TRBV5-4,CASSRLAGKEETQYF